This TCR beta chain was captured by sequencing in a study of monozygotic twins with inflammatory bowel disease. Findings and caveats of the study: Distinction of different T cell subtypes was not possible.

Per TCR library, roughly 3,500 ng of total RNA was used. Using the 5' RACE reads, TCRdb records one entry per CDR3 protein without DNA. This sample's clone table lists fewer than 200,000 distinct CDR3 sequences. Phlebotomy per donor yielded a single 2.5 ml blood sample. Whole-blood total RNA was extracted without T cell sorting. With respect to this clonotype: Its cognate antigen is unknown.

Source material: blood. This clonotype was obtained from a human donor with ulcerative colitis or Crohn's disease, or a healthy co-twin of an affected twin (not recorded which).

CDR3 protein: CASSGGAGTEAFF. The rearrangement links TRBV28 to TRBJ1-1. Germline CDR1 and CDR2: MDHEN and SYDVKM. The CDR3 has 13 residues.